Following are 13 T cell receptor beta chains from one sample sequenced in a study of cytomegalovirus exposure and HLA in healthy donors. PCR used 60 Vbeta primers and 13 Jbeta primers. This table comes from immunoSEQ multiplex PCR, and its TCRdb copy is limited to in-frame clones, with some not included. The sample yields roughly 160,000 clones, under 80% seen once. The sequencing input was PBMCs. All receptors come from a middle-aged man in good health and CMV-seronegative.

The chain carries TRBV10-1 and TRBJ2-3; tentatively, D is TRBD2 (5 bases). Trimming stripped 0 bases from V and 5 bases from J, with 12 bases between. Germline CDR1 reads WNHNN; CDR2 reads SYGVQD (reference sequence). The CDR3 runs to 15 residues. This CDR3 is CASSESSNGVDTQYF. The CDR3 DNA sequence: TGCGCCAGCAGTGAGTCGAGTAACGGGGTAGATACGCAGTATTTT.

V and J are TRBV10-3 and TRBJ1-6; 10 positions agree with TRBD1. Per the germline V gene, CDR1 is ENHRY and CDR2 is SYGVKD. V trimming: 4 bases; J trimming: 7 bases; junction bases outside the gene matches: 13. The CDR3 totals 18 residues. The CDR3 bases are TGTGCCATCAGTGCCCCCGCGACAGGGGGCAGTGACAATTCACCCCTCCACTTT. The encoded protein is CAISAPATGGSDNSPLHF.

Remarks on this clone: Sequence at one end of the junction differs from germline and may be a read error. The V gene is TRBV7-9, the J gene TRBJ2-1; D remains ambiguous. This CDR3 is 11 amino acids long. Germline V lookup: CDR1 SEHNR, CDR2 FQNEAQ (reference sequence). The CDR3 reads CSSSHKSEQFF. CDR3 nucleotide sequence: TGTTCCAGCAGCCACAAAAGTGAGCAGTTCTTC.

This rearrangement joins TRBV4-1 to TRBJ2-5, with TRBD1 matching 7 bases. The J call is in doubt because the DNA end fits TRBJ2-7 better. CDR1 MGHRA and CDR2 YSYEKL come from the germline V gene. This CDR3 has 13 amino acids. CDR3 in amino acids: CASSQDAGGEQYF. The DNA of the CDR3 is TGCGCCAGCAGCCAAGACGCAGGGGGCGAGCAGTACTTC.

V usage is TRBV25-1 and J usage is TRBJ2-7; 7 nucleotides agree with TRBD2. Germline V gene sequence: CDR1 MGHDK, CDR2 SYGVNS. V shed 3 bases and J 7 bases; nucleotides not matched to a gene: 12. This CDR3 is 15 amino acids long. The CDR3 sequence is CASSDFQSLGGEQYF. The CDR3 coding sequence is TGTGCCAGCAGTGACTTTCAATCGCTCGGGGGGGAGCAGTACTTC.

The chain is built from TRBV7-3 and TRBJ1-2; D gene uncertain. The V gene's germline CDR1 is SGHTA and CDR2 FQGTGA. CDR3 length: 14 amino acids. The ends were cut back, 5 bases at V and 8 bases at J, with 18 bases in the middle. CDR3 residues: CASSDYLASGGYTF. The CDR3 DNA follows: TGTGCCAGCAGCGATTATTTGGCCTCGGGGGGCTACACCTTC.

This chain uses TRBV7-2 with TRBJ1-2, with D possibly TRBD1 on 5 matching bases. Trimming cost V 5 bases and J 6 bases, with 22 bases left between them. Germline CDR1 is SGHTA and CDR2 is FQGNSA. The CDR3 runs 16 residues. CDR3 in DNA: TGTGCCAGCAGCGCTACTCTGGTGAGGGCGGGGGATGGCTACACCTTC. Amino acid sequence: CASSATLVRAGDGYTF.

This chain uses TRBV27 with TRBJ1-2; D is uncertain. The CDR3 is 14 residues long. The V end lost 4 bases, the J end lost 5 bases, and 14 bases lay between the germline ends. Germline CDR1 reads MNHEY; CDR2 reads SMNVEV (reference sequence). CDR3 loop: CASSSSPAAYGYTF. The CDR3 DNA is TGTGCCAGCAGTTCCTCCCCCGCGGCATATGGCTACACCTTC.

The CDR3 loop reads CASSLDTFGEQFF. As DNA, the CDR3 is TGCGCCAGCAGCCTGGACACGTTTGGTGAGCAGTTCTTC. The rearrangement joins TRBV5-1 to TRBJ2-1; D may be TRBD1 (5 bases). The CDR3 sequence is 13 residues long. Germline V CDR1 and CDR2: SGHRS, YFSETQ. V lost 4 bases and J lost 9, with 14 bases in between.

This clone was counted only a few times. The chain couples TRBV7-8 to TRBJ1-5; D gene unclear. The ends were cut back, 1 base at V and 1 base at J, with 17 bases in the middle. Germline CDR1 reads SGHVS; CDR2 reads FQNEAQ. The CDR3 totals 18 residues. Here the CDR3 reads CASSLGSHVTISNQPQHF. The CDR3 bases are TGTGCCAGCAGCTTAGGCAGTCACGTAACGATCAGCAATCAGCCCCAGCATTTT.

The genes are TRBV7-6 and TRBJ1-6; weak D call: TRBD1 (5 bases). This CDR3 region has 16 residues. V was clipped by 5 bases and J by 5 bases, with 16 bases between them. The germline V gene encodes CDR1 SGHVS and CDR2 FNYEAQ. As DNA, the CDR3 is TGTGCCAGCAGCAGCGGGGGAGGGGTGGATAATTCACCCCTCCACTTT. This encodes CASSSGGGVDNSPLHF.

Regarding this clone: At one end the junction does not follow the germline gene, possibly because of a read error. V and J are TRBV2 and TRBJ1-1; D perhaps matches TRBD1 (6 bases). The CDR3 spans 16 residues. Per germline, CDR1 SNHLY and CDR2 FYNNEI. The CDR3 nucleotides are TGTGCCAGCAGTTTATCGAGGGACACCATGAACACTGAAGCGTTCTTT. This sequence encodes CASSLSRDTMNTEAFF.

The chain uses TRBV2 and TRBJ2-1; 9 bases are a match to TRBD1. V was clipped by 6 bases and J by 5 bases; unmatched bases: 5. This CDR3 spans 14 amino acids. Germline V lookup: CDR1 SNHLY, CDR2 FYNNEI. DNA for the CDR3: TGTGCCAGCAGCCGGGACAGGGTGAACAATGAGCAGTTCTTC. Protein: CASSRDRVNNEQFF.